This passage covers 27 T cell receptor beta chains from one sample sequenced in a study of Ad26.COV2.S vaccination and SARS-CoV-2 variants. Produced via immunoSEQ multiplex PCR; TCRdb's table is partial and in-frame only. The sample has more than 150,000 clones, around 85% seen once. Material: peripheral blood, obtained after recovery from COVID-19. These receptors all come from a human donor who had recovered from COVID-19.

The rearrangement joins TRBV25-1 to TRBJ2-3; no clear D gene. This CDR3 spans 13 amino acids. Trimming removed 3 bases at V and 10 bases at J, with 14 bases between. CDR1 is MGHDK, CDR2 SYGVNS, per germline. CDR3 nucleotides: TGTGCCAGCAGTGACCAGGAGCTGACCCCGCAGTATTTT. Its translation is CASSDQELTPQYF.

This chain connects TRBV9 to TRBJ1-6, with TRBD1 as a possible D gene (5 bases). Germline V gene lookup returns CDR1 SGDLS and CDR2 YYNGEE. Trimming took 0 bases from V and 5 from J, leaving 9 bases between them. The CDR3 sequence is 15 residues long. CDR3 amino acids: CASSVGGTDNSPLHF. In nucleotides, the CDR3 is TGTGCCAGCAGCGTAGGGGGGACGGATAATTCACCCCTCCACTTT.

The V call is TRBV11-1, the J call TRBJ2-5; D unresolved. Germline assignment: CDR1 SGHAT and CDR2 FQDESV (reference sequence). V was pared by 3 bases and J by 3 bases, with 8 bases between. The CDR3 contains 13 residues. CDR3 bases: TGTGCCAGCAGCTTGGCGAGAGAAGAGACCCAGTACTTC. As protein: CASSLAREETQYF.

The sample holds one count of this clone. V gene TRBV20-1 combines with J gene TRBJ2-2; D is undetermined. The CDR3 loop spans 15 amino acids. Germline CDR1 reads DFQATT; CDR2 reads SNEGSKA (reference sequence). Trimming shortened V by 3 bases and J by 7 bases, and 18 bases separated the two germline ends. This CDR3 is CSASGHILHGGELFF. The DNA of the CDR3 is TGCAGTGCTAGTGGGCATATCCTACACGGCGGGGAGCTGTTTTTT.

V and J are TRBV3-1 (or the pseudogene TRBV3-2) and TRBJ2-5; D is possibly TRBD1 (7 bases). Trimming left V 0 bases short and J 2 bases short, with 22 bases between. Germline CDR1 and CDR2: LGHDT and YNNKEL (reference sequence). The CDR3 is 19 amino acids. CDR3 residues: CASSQDEGARGRVQETQYF. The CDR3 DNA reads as TGTGCCAGCAGCCAAGACGAGGGGGCGCGGGGAAGGGTACAAGAGACCCAGTACTTC.

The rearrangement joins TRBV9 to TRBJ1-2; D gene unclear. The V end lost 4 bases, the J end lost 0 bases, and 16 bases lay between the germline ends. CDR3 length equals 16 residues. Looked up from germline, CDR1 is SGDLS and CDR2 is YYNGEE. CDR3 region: CASSPSGRRTNYGYTF. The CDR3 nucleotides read TGTGCCAGCAGCCCTTCGGGGAGGCGTACTAACTATGGCTACACCTTC.

The CDR3 spells CASSLGTPGVHEQYF. CDR3 in DNA: TGTGCCAGCAGCCTAGGGACACCTGGGGTCCACGAGCAGTACTTC. The rearrangement joins TRBV9 to TRBJ2-7, with a tentative D call TRBD1 (6 bases). The germline V gene encodes CDR1 SGDLS and CDR2 YYNGEE. The CDR3 runs to 15 residues. V dropped 4 bases and J dropped 5 bases, with 19 bases sitting between them.

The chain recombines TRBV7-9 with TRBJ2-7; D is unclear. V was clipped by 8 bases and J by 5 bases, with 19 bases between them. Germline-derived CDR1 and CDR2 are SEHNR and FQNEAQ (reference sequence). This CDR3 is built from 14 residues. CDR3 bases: TGTGCCAGCGCATTTTCCCATCGGGTAGACGAGCAGTACTTC. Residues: CASAFSHRVDEQYF.

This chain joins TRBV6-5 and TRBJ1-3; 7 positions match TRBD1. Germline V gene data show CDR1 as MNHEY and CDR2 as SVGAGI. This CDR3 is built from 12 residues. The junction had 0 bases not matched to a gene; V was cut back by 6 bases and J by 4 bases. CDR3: CASRGQGNTIYF. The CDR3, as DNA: TGTGCCAGCAGGGGACAGGGAAACACCATATATTTT.

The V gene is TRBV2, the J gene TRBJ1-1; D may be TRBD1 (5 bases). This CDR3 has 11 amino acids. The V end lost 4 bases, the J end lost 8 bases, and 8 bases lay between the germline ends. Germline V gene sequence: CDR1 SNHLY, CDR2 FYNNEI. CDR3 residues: CASSVQGEAFF. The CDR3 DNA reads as TGTGCCAGCAGTGTCCAGGGCGAAGCTTTCTTT.

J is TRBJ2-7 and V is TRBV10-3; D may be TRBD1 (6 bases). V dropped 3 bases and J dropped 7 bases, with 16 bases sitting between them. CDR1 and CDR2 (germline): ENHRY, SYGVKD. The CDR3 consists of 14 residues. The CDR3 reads CAISEMASQGEQYF. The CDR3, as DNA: TGTGCCATCAGTGAAATGGCTTCCCAGGGGGAGCAGTACTTC.

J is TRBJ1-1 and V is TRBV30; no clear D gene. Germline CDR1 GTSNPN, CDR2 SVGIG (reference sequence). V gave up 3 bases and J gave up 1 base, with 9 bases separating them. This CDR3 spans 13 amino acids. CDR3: CAWSHTWNTEAFF. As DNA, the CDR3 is TGTGCCTGGAGCCATACATGGAACACTGAAGCTTTCTTT. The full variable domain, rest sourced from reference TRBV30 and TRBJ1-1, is SQTIHQWPATLVQPVGSPLSLECTVEGTSNPNLYWYRQAAGRGLQLLFYSVGIGQISSEVPQNLSASRPQDRQFILSSKKLLLSDSGFYLCAWSHTWNTEAFFGQGTRLTVV.

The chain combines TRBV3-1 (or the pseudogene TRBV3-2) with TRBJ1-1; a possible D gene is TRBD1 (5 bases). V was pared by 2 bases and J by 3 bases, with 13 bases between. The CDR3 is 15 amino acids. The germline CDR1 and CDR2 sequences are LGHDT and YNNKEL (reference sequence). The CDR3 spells CASSQPGTRDTEAFF. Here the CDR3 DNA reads TGTGCCAGCAGCCAACCCGGGACGAGGGACACTGAAGCTTTCTTT.

CDR3 residues: CASRSSAGELFF. The CDR3 nucleotides are TGTGCCAGCAGGTCTAGCGCTGGGGAGCTGTTTTTT. The chain has TRBV7-3 and TRBJ2-2, with TRBD2 as a possible D gene (6 bases). Trimming removed 6 bases at V and 8 bases at J, with 10 bases between. This CDR3 has 12 amino acids. Germline CDR1 SGHTA, CDR2 FQGTGA.

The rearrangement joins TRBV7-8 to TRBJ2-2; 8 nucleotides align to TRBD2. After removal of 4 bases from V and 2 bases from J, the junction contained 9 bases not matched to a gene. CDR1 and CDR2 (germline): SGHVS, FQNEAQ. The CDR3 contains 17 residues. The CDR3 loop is CASSSTSGAVNTGELFF. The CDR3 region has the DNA TGTGCCAGCAGCTCTACTAGCGGAGCTGTCAACACCGGGGAGCTGTTTTTT.

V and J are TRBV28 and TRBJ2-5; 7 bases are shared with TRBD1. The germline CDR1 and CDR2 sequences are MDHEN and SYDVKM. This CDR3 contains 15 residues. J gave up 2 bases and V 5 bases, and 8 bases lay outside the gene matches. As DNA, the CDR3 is TGTGCCAGCAGTCCGCCCCGGGACAGACAAGAGACCCAGTACTTC. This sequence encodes CASSPPRDRQETQYF.

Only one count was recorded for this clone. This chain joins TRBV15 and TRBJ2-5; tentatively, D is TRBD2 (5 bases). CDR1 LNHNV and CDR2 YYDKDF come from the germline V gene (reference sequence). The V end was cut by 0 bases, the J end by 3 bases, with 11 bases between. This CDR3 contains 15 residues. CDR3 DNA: TGTGCCACCAGCAGAGATTCGGTCGGGGAAGAGACCCAGTACTTC. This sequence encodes CATSRDSVGEETQYF.

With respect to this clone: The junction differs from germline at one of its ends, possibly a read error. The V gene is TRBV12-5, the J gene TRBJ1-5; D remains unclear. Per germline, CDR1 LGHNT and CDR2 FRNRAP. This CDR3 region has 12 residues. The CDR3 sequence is CASGLSEQALVF. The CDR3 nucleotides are TGTGCTAGTGGTTTGAGTGAGCAGGCCCTTGTTTTT.

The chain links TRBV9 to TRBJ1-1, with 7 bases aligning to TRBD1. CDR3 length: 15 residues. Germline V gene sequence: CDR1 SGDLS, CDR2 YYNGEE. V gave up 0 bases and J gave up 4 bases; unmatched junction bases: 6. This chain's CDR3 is CASSVVEGAGTEAFF. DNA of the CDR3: TGTGCCAGCAGCGTAGTCGAGGGGGCCGGCACTGAAGCTTTCTTT.

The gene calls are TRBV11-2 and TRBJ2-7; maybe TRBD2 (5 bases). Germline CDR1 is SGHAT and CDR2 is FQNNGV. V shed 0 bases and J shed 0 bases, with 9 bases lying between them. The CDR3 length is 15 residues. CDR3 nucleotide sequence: TGTGCCAGCAGCTTAGAGCCTGAGGGCTCCTACGAGCAGTACTTC. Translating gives CASSLEPEGSYEQYF.

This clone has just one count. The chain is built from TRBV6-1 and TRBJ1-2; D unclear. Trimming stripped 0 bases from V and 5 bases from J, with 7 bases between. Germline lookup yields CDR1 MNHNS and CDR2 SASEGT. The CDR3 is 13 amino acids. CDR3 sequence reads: CASSEAEGYGYTF. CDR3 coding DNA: TGTGCCAGCAGTGAAGCCGAGGGTTATGGCTACACCTTC.

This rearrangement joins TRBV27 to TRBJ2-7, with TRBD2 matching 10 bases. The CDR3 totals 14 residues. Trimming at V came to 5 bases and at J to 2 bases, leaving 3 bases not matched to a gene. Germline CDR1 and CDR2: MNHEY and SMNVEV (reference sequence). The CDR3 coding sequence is TGTGCCAGCAGTCGGACTAGCGGTGCCTACGAGCAGTACTTC. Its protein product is CASSRTSGAYEQYF.

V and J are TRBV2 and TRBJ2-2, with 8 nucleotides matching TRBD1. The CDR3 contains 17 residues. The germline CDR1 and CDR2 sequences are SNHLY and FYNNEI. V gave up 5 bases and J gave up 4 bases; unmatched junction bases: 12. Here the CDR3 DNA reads TGTGCCAGCAGTTGGGCAGGGGGCATGTTTTCCACCGGGGAGCTGTTTTTT. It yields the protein CASSWAGGMFSTGELFF.

CDR3 sequence reads: CASSLFGRDEQYF. CDR3 DNA sequence: TGTGCCAGCAGCTTATTTGGACGGGACGAGCAGTACTTC. This chain connects TRBV7-2 to TRBJ2-7, with unresolved D. V lost 2 bases to trimming and J lost 5 bases, with 10 bases between them. Germline V gene data show CDR1 as SGHTA and CDR2 as FQGNSA. The CDR3 has 13 amino acids.

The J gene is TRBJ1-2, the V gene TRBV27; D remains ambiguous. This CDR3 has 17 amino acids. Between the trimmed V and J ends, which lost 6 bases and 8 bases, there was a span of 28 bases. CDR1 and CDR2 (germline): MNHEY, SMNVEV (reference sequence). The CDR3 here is CASSPSVGETTDWGYTF. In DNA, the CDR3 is TGTGCCAGCAGCCCCTCTGTAGGTGAGACGACCGATTGGGGCTACACCTTC.

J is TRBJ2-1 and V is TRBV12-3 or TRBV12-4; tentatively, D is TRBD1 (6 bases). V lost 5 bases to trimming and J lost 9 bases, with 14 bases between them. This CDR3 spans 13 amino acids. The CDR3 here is CASSRGQPSEQFF. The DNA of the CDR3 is TGTGCCAGCAGTAGAGGACAGCCGAGTGAGCAGTTCTTC.

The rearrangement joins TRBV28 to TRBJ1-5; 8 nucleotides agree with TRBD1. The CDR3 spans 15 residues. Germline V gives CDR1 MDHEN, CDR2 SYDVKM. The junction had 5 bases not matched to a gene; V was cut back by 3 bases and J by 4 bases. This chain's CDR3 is CASSFPRTGNQPQHF. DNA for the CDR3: TGTGCCAGCAGTTTCCCCCGGACAGGGAATCAGCCCCAGCATTTT.